The 31 T cell receptor beta chains below all came from one sample that was sequenced in a study of blood T cell repertoires in COVID-19. Clones were sequenced by immunoSEQ multiplex PCR, and TCRdb holds only the in-frame ones, with some missing. The sample holds 110,000 to 150,000 clones, 60% to 85% seen once. Specimen: peripheral blood. These receptors came from a man in his forties or fifties with active or convalescent COVID-19.

This clone is a singleton in its sample. The CDR3 nucleotides are TGTGCCAGCAGTCTTGAAGGGACAGCGCCTAACTATGGCTACACCTTC. Amino acid sequence: CASSLEGTAPNYGYTF. The chain combines TRBV28 with TRBJ1-2, with 7 bases lining up with TRBD1. Germline V gene lookup returns CDR1 MDHEN and CDR2 SYDVKM. Unmatched junction bases numbered 9, after V lost 5 bases and J lost 0 bases. The CDR3 runs to 16 residues.

This clone was recorded at least ten times. J is TRBJ1-1 and V is TRBV5-1; D gene uncertain. Between the trimmed V and J ends, which lost 5 bases and 3 bases, there was a span of 17 bases. Germline CDR1 and CDR2: SGHRS and YFSETQ. This CDR3 contains 15 residues. The CDR3 DNA sequence: TGCGCCAGCAGTCCGACGGGGAATGTGTACACTGAAGCTTTCTTT. As protein: CASSPTGNVYTEAFF.

The CDR3 DNA is TGTGCCAGCAGTCCTAACAGGGATCAGCCCCAGCATTTT. Its protein product is CASSPNRDQPQHF. The chain employs TRBV28 and TRBJ1-5, with D maybe TRBD1 (6 bases). The CDR3 contains 13 residues. Germline V gene data show CDR1 as MDHEN and CDR2 as SYDVKM. The germline V and J ends were trimmed by 5 bases and 5 bases, with 10 bases remaining between them.

Notes on this clone: At one of its ends the junction is not consistent with the germline gene, which may arise from a read error. V and J are TRBV7-7 and TRBJ2-3, with 8 bases identical to TRBD1. This CDR3 is built from 18 residues. CDR1 is SSHAT and CDR2 is FNYEAQ in the germline V gene (reference sequence). CDR3 in DNA: TGTGCTAGCAGCCCTAGGACCGGGGGCAGGGGGCTCGGAGATACGCAGTATTTT. This encodes CASSPRTGGRGLGDTQYF. Supplemented by reference TRBV7-7 and TRBJ2-3, the full variable domain reads GAGVSQSPRYKVTKRGQDVTLRCDPISSHATLYWYQQALGQGPEFLTYFNYEAQPDKSGLPSDRFSAERPEGSISTLTIQRTEQRDSAMYRCASSPRTGGRGLGDTQYFGPGTRLTVL.

CDR3 sequence (DNA): TGTGCCAGCAGCGTAGAAACGGGAGAGTATTACAATGAGCAGTTCTTC. This sequence encodes CASSVETGEYYNEQFF. V and J are TRBV9 and TRBJ2-1; D perhaps matches TRBD2 (6 bases). The CDR3 loop spans 16 amino acids. Germline CDR1 SGDLS, CDR2 YYNGEE. With 0 bases removed from V and 4 bases from J, the gap between germline ends came to 14 bases.

The chain recombines TRBV9 with TRBJ2-1, with 8 bases fitting TRBD2. Looked up from germline, CDR1 is SGDLS and CDR2 is YYNGEE. V gave up 0 bases and J gave up 10 bases; unmatched junction bases: 12. This CDR3 has 16 residues. The CDR3 loop is CASSVAVTGGPGEQFF. The CDR3 nucleotides read TGTGCCAGCAGCGTAGCTGTCACGGGAGGGCCAGGGGAGCAGTTCTTC.

CDR3 sequence: CASSFMLAYQETQYF. CDR3 nucleotide sequence: TGTGCCAGCAGTTTTATGCTAGCGTACCAAGAGACCCAGTACTTC. The chain links TRBV28 to TRBJ2-5; perhaps TRBD2 as D (6 bases). The CDR3 extends over 15 amino acids. CDR1 MDHEN and CDR2 SYDVKM come from the germline V gene. V lost 3 bases and J lost 0, with 11 bases in between.

This chain joins TRBV7-3 and TRBJ2-5, with TRBD2 identical over 8 bases. The junction had 12 bases not matched to a gene; V was cut back by 5 bases and J by 4 bases. Germline V CDR1 and CDR2: SGHTA, FQGTGA. This CDR3 contains 16 residues. CDR3 nucleotides: TGTGCCAGCAGCCCGGGAGGGGGGGCGTTTGCAGAGACCCAGTACTTC. Translation gives CASSPGGGAFAETQYF.

V is TRBV18 and J is TRBJ2-5, with 7 bases that match TRBD2. CDR1 is KGHSH and CDR2 is LQKENI in the germline V gene. This CDR3 region has 14 residues. J was trimmed by 5 bases and V by 0 bases; bases with no gene match: 3. The CDR3 loop is CASSPPAGEETQYF. The CDR3 DNA reads as TGTGCCAGCTCACCACCGGCGGGGGAGGAGACCCAGTACTTC.

V and J are TRBV25-1 and TRBJ2-7; 10 bases are shared with TRBD1. There are 15 residues in the CDR3. From germline, CDR1 is MGHDK and CDR2 SYGVNS. V lost 11 bases and J lost 6; bases outside the gene matches: 16. The CDR3 reads CAACSAGQGFCEQYF. As DNA, the CDR3 is TGTGCCGCCTGCTCAGCGGGACAGGGGTTTTGCGAGCAGTACTTC.

The rearrangement links TRBV28 to TRBJ1-1, with a tentative D call TRBD1 (5 bases). Germline-derived CDR1 and CDR2 are MDHEN and SYDVKM. The length of the CDR3 is 16 residues. V shed 5 bases and J shed 1 base, with 17 bases lying between them. CDR3: CASSPYGHLPNTEAFF. DNA of the CDR3: TGTGCCAGCAGTCCTTACGGACACCTACCGAACACTGAAGCTTTCTTT. Together with reference TRBV28 and TRBJ1-1, the CDR3 gives the full variable domain: DVKVTQSSRYLVKRTGEKVFLECVQDMDHENMFWYRQDPGLGLRLIYFSYDVKMKEKGDIPEGYSVSREKKERFSLILESASTNQTSMYLCASSPYGHLPNTEAFFGQGTRLTVV.

V gene TRBV27 combines with J gene TRBJ1-1; TRBD1 aligns across 8 bases. The germline V gene has CDR1 MNHEY and CDR2 SMNVEV (reference sequence). This CDR3 has 12 amino acids. The J segment lost 6 bases and the V segment lost 5 bases, leaving 2 bases of the junction unmatched. CDR3 protein: CASSAQGAEAFF. CDR3 in DNA: TGTGCCAGCAGTGCACAGGGGGCTGAAGCTTTCTTT.

This clone was detected only a few times. The chain combines TRBV5-1 with TRBJ2-6, with 7 bases identical to TRBD1. The ends lost 2 bases at V and 1 base at J; junction bases unmatched: 9. The CDR3 runs 18 residues. Germline V gene lookup returns CDR1 SGHRS and CDR2 YFSETQ. This CDR3 is CASSFGTDGGSGANVLTF. The CDR3 DNA sequence: TGCGCCAGCAGCTTCGGGACAGATGGGGGTTCTGGGGCCAACGTCCTGACTTTC.

V usage is TRBV6-5 and J usage is TRBJ2-7; TRBD2 matches at 8 bases. CDR3 length: 14 amino acids. Germline assignment: CDR1 MNHEY and CDR2 SVGAGI. V trimming: 9 bases; J trimming: 4 bases; junction bases outside the gene matches: 11. CDR3 in amino acids: CASCQAGDCYEQYF. The CDR3 coding sequence is TGTGCCAGTTGTCAAGCGGGAGATTGTTACGAGCAGTACTTC.

This clone has a single count. The chain carries TRBV11-2 and TRBJ2-7; 7 nucleotides align to TRBD1. Germline V CDR1 and CDR2: SGHAT, FQNNGV. V trimming: 6 bases; J trimming: 0 bases; junction bases outside the gene matches: 11. This CDR3 is 16 amino acids long. In nucleotides, the CDR3 is TGTGCCAGCAGTCTTACAGGGGCCGACCTCTCCTACGAGCAGTACTTC. Protein sequence: CASSLTGADLSYEQYF.

With regard to this clone: The junction does not match germline at one end; this may be a read error. V usage is TRBV6-5 and J usage is TRBJ2-5, with a weak D call TRBD2 (5 bases). Germline assignment: CDR1 MNHEY and CDR2 SVGAGI. CDR3 length equals 12 residues. As DNA, the CDR3 is TGTGCCAGCAATTACCCGGGGGAGACCCAGTACTTC. Protein: CASNYPGETQYF.

This clone was recorded only once. The chain links TRBV27 to TRBJ1-4; a weak D match, TRBD1 (5 bases). The V end lost 6 bases, the J end lost 11 bases, and 19 bases lay between the germline ends. Germline V lookup: CDR1 MNHEY, CDR2 SMNVEV (reference sequence). The CDR3 extends over 14 amino acids. CDR3 nucleotides: TGTGCCAGCAGCTCCCGGGGGGGTTGGAGGAAACTGTTTTTT. This codes for CASSSRGGWRKLFF.

The rearrangement links TRBV9 to TRBJ1-3; D is unclear. Trimming pared 0 bases from V and 2 bases from J, leaving 15 bases between. Germline values: CDR1 SGDLS, CDR2 YYNGEE. The CDR3 extends over 17 amino acids. The CDR3 sequence is CASSVAGVGVAGNTIYF. The CDR3 region has the DNA TGTGCCAGCAGCGTAGCTGGGGTGGGAGTAGCTGGAAACACCATATATTTT.

This clone has more than one count but fewer than ten. The V and J genes are TRBV6-2 or TRBV6-3 and TRBJ2-4; maybe TRBD2 (5 bases). The CDR3 has 12 amino acids. V was trimmed by 2 bases and J by 9 bases, leaving 8 bases between them. CDR1 is MNHEY, CDR2 SVGEGT, per germline. CDR3: CASSYPAVIQYF. In DNA, the CDR3 is TGTGCCAGCAGTTACCCAGCGGTCATTCAGTACTTC.

This clone is a singleton in its sample. The rearrangement links TRBV5-4 to TRBJ1-6; D may be TRBD1 (6 bases). The germline V and J ends were trimmed by 3 bases and 8 bases, with 15 bases remaining between them. Germline CDR1 is SGHNT and CDR2 is YYREEE (reference sequence). This CDR3 contains 15 residues. The CDR3 loop reads CASSSTGKEDSPLHF. The DNA for the CDR3 is TGTGCCAGCAGCTCCACAGGGAAGGAGGATTCACCCCTCCACTTT.

The chain carries TRBV7-8 and TRBJ1-2; the match to TRBD1 covers 10 bases. The trim removed 1 base at V and 8 bases at J, leaving 4 bases unmatched. Per the germline V gene, CDR1 is SGHVS and CDR2 is FQNEAQ. The CDR3 runs to 14 residues. CDR3 nucleotides: TGTGCCAGCAGCTTAGGACAGGGGGCGCGAGGCTACACCTTC. Its protein product is CASSLGQGARGYTF.

This chain joins TRBV27 and TRBJ1-1; D is unresolved. There are 17 residues in the CDR3. V was shortened by 2 bases and J by 1 base, with 17 bases between the two germline ends. Germline V gene data show CDR1 as MNHEY and CDR2 as SMNVEV (reference sequence). In nucleotides, the CDR3 is TGTGCCAGCAGTTTAATGTTTTTTGGCGGGGAGAACACTGAAGCTTTCTTT. It specifies CASSLMFFGGENTEAFF.

V is TRBV7-2 and J is TRBJ2-1; D is ambiguous. The CDR3 is made up of 15 amino acids. CDR1 and CDR2 (germline): SGHTA, FQGNSA. V was trimmed by 1 base and J by 7 bases, leaving 14 bases between them. CDR3 in DNA: TGTGCCAGCAGCTTAGGCTCGGGTAGATCGAATGAGCAGTTCTTC. Residues: CASSLGSGRSNEQFF.

The CDR3 region is CATSSPSRLTNTGELFF. DNA for the CDR3: TGTGCCACCAGCAGCCCGAGCCGACTGACGAACACCGGGGAGCTGTTTTTT. The rearrangement joins TRBV15 to TRBJ2-2; no firm D call. Germline assignment: CDR1 LNHNV and CDR2 YYDKDF (reference sequence). V was shortened by 3 bases and J by 0 bases, with 14 bases between the two germline ends. This CDR3 contains 17 residues. Full variable domain (missing parts from reference TRBV15 and TRBJ2-2): DAMVIQNPRYQVTQFGKPVTLSCSQTLNHNVMYWYQQKSSQAPKLLFHYYDKDFNNEADTPDNFQSRRPNTSFCFLDIRSPGLGDTAMYLCATSSPSRLTNTGELFFGEGSRLTVL.

The J gene is TRBJ2-3, the V gene TRBV3-1 (or the pseudogene TRBV3-2); D might be TRBD2 (6 bases). CDR1 LGHDT and CDR2 YNNKEL come from the germline V gene (reference sequence). The CDR3 totals 14 residues. Trimming took 3 bases from V and 2 from J, leaving 9 bases between them. The CDR3 region is CASSHGTSTDTQYF. The CDR3, as DNA: TGTGCCAGCAGCCATGGGACTTCCACAGATACGCAGTATTTT.

This chain connects TRBV9 to TRBJ2-3; 13 bases map to TRBD2. The germline CDR1 and CDR2 sequences are SGDLS and YYNGEE. This CDR3 has 15 amino acids. The trim removed 3 bases at V and 3 bases at J, leaving 1 base unmatched. The CDR3 region is CASSAGLAGTDTQYF. The DNA for the CDR3 is TGTGCCAGCAGCGCGGGACTAGCGGGAACAGATACGCAGTATTTT.

Only one count was recorded for this clone. The sample contains more than one DNA sequence encoding this CDR3. This sequence joins TRBV6-1 and TRBJ2-7; TRBD2 agrees at 11 bases. Germline V lookup: CDR1 MNHNS, CDR2 SASEGT. The CDR3 has 15 residues. V dropped 2 bases and J dropped 3; count of bases not matched to a gene: 3. In nucleotides, the CDR3 is TGTGCCAGCAGTGAACTCACTAGCGGGAGCTACGAGCAGTACTTC. Protein product: CASSELTSGSYEQYF.

The genes are TRBV5-6 and TRBJ1-1, with 10 bases lining up with TRBD1. J gave up 6 bases and V 4 bases, and 6 bases lay outside the gene matches. The CDR3 consists of 14 residues. Germline-derived CDR1 and CDR2 are SGHDT and YYEEEE. CDR3 protein: CASSTNGQGAEAFF. CDR3 DNA: TGTGCCAGCAGCACTAACGGACAGGGGGCTGAAGCTTTCTTT.

The rearrangement joins TRBV28 to TRBJ1-2, with D perhaps matching TRBD1 (6 bases). This CDR3 is built from 13 residues. Trimming pared 5 bases from V and 5 bases from J, leaving 12 bases between. Germline V lookup: CDR1 MDHEN, CDR2 SYDVKM. DNA of the CDR3: TGTGCCAGCAGTCTCGCCGACAGGTATGGCTACACCTTC. Translation gives CASSLADRYGYTF.

The rearrangement uses TRBV2 and TRBJ2-1; 7 nucleotides align to TRBD1. The CDR3 covers 14 residues. Looked up from germline, CDR1 is SNHLY and CDR2 is FYNNEI. V gave up 7 bases and J gave up 8 bases; unmatched junction bases: 11. CDR3 in amino acids: CASNGRGRGYEQFF. The CDR3 bases are TGTGCCAGCAATGGTAGGGGGCGCGGCTATGAGCAGTTCTTC. Looking up the rest from reference TRBV2 and TRBJ2-1 gives the full variable domain: EPEVTQTPSHQVTQMGQEVILRCVPISNHLYFYWYRQILGQKVEFLVSFYNNEISEKSEIFDDQFSVERPDGSNFTLKIRSTKLEDSAMYFCASNGRGRGYEQFFGPGTRLTVL.

This chain joins TRBV28 and TRBJ1-1, with TRBD1 identical over 8 bases. The CDR3 consists of 16 residues. Germline lookup yields CDR1 MDHEN and CDR2 SYDVKM. V lost 6 bases and J lost 9; bases outside the gene matches: 18. The CDR3 DNA sequence: TGTGCCAGCAGCCGACTTACCTACGGACAGGGTGTTCAAGCTTTCTTT. Translated, it gives CASSRLTYGQGVQAFF.